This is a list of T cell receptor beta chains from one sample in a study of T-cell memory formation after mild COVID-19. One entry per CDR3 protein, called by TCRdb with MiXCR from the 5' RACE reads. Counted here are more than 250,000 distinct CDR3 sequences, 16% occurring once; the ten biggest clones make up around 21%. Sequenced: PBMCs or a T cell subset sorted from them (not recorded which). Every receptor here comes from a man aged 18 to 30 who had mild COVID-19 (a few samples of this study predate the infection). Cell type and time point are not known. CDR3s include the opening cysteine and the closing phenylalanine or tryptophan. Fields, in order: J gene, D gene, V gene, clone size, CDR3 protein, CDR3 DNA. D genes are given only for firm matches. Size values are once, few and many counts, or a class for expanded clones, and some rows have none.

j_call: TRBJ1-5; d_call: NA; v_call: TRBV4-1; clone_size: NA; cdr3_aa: CASSQDRGEGHHF; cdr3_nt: TGCGCCAGCAGCCAAGATCGAGGGGAGGGTCATCATTTT
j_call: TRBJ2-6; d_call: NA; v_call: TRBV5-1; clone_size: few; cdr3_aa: CASSLGVSGANVLTF; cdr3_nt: TGCGCCAGCAGCTTAGGTGTCTCTGGGGCCAACGTCCTGACTTTC
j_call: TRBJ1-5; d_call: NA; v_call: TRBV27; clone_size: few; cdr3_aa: CASSPIGPRGGQPQHF; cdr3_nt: TGTGCCAGCAGTCCGATCGGGCCAAGGGGAGGTCAGCCCCAGCATTTT
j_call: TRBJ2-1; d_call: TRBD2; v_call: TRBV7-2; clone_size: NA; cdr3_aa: CASSALTSGGPAYNEQFF; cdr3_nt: TGTGCCAGCAGCGCCTTGACTAGCGGGGGGCCGGCCTACAATGAGCAGTTCTTC
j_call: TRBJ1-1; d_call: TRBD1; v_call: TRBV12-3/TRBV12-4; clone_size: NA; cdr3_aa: CASSPSTGQGRSEAFF; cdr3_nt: TGTGCCAGCAGTCCCAGCACGGGACAGGGTAGATCTGAAGCTTTCTTT
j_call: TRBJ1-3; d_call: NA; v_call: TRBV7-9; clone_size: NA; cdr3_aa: CASSSWDSGNTIYF; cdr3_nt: TGTGCCAGCAGCTCCTGGGACTCTGGAAACACCATATATTTT
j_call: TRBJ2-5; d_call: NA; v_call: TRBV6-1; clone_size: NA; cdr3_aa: CASSERSIGETQYF; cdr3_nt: TGTGCCAGCAGTGAAAGGTCTATTGGGGAGACCCAGTACTTC
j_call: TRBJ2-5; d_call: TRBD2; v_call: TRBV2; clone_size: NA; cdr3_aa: CASSEGLAGGETQYF; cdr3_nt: TGTGCCAGCAGTGAAGGCCTAGCGGGGGGAGAGACCCAGTACTTC
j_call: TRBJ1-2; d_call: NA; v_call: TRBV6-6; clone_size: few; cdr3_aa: CASSFQGSYTF; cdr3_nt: TGTGCCAGCAGTTTCCAGGGAAGCTACACCTTC
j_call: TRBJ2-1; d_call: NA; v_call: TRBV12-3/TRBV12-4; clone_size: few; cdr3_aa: CASSFGGGEQFF; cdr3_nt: TGTGCCAGCAGTTTTGGGGGCGGGGAGCAGTTCTTC
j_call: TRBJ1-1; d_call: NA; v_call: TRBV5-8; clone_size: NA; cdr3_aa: CASSLRGQNTEAFF; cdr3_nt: TGTGCCAGCAGCTTGAGAGGGCAGAACACTGAAGCTTTCTTT
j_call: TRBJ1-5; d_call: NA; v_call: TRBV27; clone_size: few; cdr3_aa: CASSLGRGLGAQHF; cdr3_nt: TGTGCCAGCAGTTTAGGGAGGGGACTAGGGGCCCAGCATTTT
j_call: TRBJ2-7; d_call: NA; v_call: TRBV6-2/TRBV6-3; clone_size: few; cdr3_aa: CASRDLAAYEQYF; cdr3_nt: TGTGCCAGCAGGGATTTGGCCGCCTACGAGCAGTACTTC
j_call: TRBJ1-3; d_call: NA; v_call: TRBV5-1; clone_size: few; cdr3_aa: CASSFYSAPGNTIYF; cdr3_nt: TGCGCCAGCAGCTTCTACTCCGCACCGGGAAACACCATATATTTT
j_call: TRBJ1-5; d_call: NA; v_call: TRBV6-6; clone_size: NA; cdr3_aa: CASSYSRADQPQHF; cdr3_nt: TGTGCCAGCAGTTACTCGAGAGCTGATCAGCCCCAGCATTTT
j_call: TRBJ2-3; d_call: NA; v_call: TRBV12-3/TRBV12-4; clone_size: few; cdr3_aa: CATRLWGASTDTQYF; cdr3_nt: TGTGCCACCCGGCTTTGGGGGGCTAGCACAGATACGCAGTATTTT
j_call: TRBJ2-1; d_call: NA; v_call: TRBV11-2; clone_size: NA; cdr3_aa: CASSIRQSSYNEQFF; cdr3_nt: TGTGCCAGCAGCATCAGACAGAGCTCCTACAATGAGCAGTTCTTC
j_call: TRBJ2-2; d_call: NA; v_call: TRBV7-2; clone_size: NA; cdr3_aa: CARSTITGVGELFF; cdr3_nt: TGTGCCAGATCGACCATAACCGGTGTCGGGGAGCTGTTTTTT